These T cell receptor beta chains were read from a single sample in a study of blood T cells in healthy people across ages. MiXCR, applied by TCRdb to the 5' RACE reads, yields one record per CDR3 protein. Among 700,000 or so distinct CDR3 sequences listed, over 40% were seen once. What was sequenced was blood. The receptor source for this set is a man older than 75 in good health. Both conserved end residues are part of each CDR3. The order of the fields is CDR3 DNA, CDR3 protein, V gene, clone size, J gene, D gene. D genes are given only for firm matches. Clone size appears in some rows only: once, few, many, or a class for an expanded clone.

TGTGCCAGCAGTTACGCGGGGATCTCCTACGAGCAGTACTTC CASSYAGISYEQYF TRBV6-2/TRBV6-3 many TRBJ2-7 -
TGCAGTGCTAGGCGGGACCAGCGAGGCGATACGCAGTATTTT CSARRDQRGDTQYF TRBV20-1 few TRBJ2-3 -
TGTGCCAGCAGCTTATTGGCAGGCGTTGGGGGGGATACGCAGTATTTT CASSLLAGVGGDTQYF TRBV11-2 - TRBJ2-3 -
TGTGCCAGCTCACCACAGGGACAGGGGCCGGGGTACTATGGCTACACCTTC CASSPQGQGPGYYGYTF TRBV18 - TRBJ1-2 TRBD1
TGCGCCAGCAGCACAACAGGGGGCGGGTACGAGCAGTACTTC CASSTTGGGYEQYF TRBV5-1 - TRBJ2-7 TRBD1
TGCGCCAGCAGCTGGACCCTGGACAGGGGAGGATCCTACGAGCAGTACTTC CASSWTLDRGGSYEQYF TRBV5-1 many TRBJ2-7 TRBD1
TGTGCCAGCAGTTTACTATCCCCACGGAAAGAGTACTTC CASSLLSPRKEYF TRBV27 - TRBJ2-5 -
TGTGCCAGCAGCCAAGATTTTGCGGTTGTCACAGATACGCAGTATTTT CASSQDFAVVTDTQYF TRBV3-1 few TRBJ2-3 -
TGTGCCAGCAGTAGACCGGGACGGACCAACAATGAGCAGTTCTTC CASSRPGRTNNEQFF TRBV6-6 many TRBJ2-1 -
TGTGCCAGCAGCTCCCAACTGGGACTAGTTACGCAGTATTTT CASSSQLGLVTQYF TRBV9 - TRBJ2-3 TRBD2
TGTGCCAGCAGGAAGACTCTGAACACCGGGGAGCTGTTTTTT CASRKTLNTGELFF TRBV7-7 - TRBJ2-2 -
TGCGCCAGCAGCCAAGGACAGGGGGCCTACAATGAGCAGTTCTTC CASSQGQGAYNEQFF TRBV4-1 - TRBJ2-1 TRBD1
TGTGCCAGCAGCTTCGGAGTCTCGATCGGAAGGGGAGAGACCCAGTACTTC CASSFGVSIGRGETQYF TRBV7-9 few TRBJ2-5 -